This passage covers 27 T cell receptor beta chains from one sample sequenced in a study of identical twins. TCRdb independently ran MiXCR on the 5' RACE reads; one entry per CDR3 protein. The table shows 200,000 to 250,000 distinct CDR3 sequences, with about 7.3% occurring only once. Another study also made use of these data, one on yellow fever vaccine responses in identical twins.

Sequencing used memory (CD45RO+) T cells sorted from blood. Every receptor here comes from a young woman in good health.

This clonotype was counted ten times or more. V usage is TRBV27 and J usage is TRBJ2-2, with D perhaps matching TRBD2 (6 bases). V was shortened by 5 bases and J by 5 bases, with 18 bases between the two germline ends. Germline V CDR1 and CDR2: MNHEY, SMNVEV (reference sequence). CDR3 length: 16 amino acids. This chain's CDR3 is CASSPLRAGRTGELFF. The DNA for the CDR3 is TGTGCCAGCAGTCCATTGAGGGCAGGGAGGACCGGGGAGCTGTTTTTT.

The table lists this clonotype with a few counts. The J gene is TRBJ1-2, the V gene TRBV11-2; 10 bases map to TRBD1. V lost 5 bases and J lost 8; bases outside the gene matches: 17. Germline V gene data show CDR1 as SGHAT and CDR2 as FQNNGV. The CDR3 has 17 amino acids. This chain's CDR3 is CASSVGKAPGTGEGYTF. For the CDR3, the DNA is TGTGCCAGCAGCGTAGGGAAGGCACCCGGGACAGGGGAAGGCTACACCTTC.

In its sample, this clonotype was seen many times. This chain links TRBV12-3 or TRBV12-4 with TRBJ2-1, with D maybe TRBD2 (5 bases). V was pared by 4 bases and J by 5 bases, with 15 bases between. This CDR3 spans 15 amino acids. CDR3 amino acids: CASSSGVLRHNEQFF. In DNA, the CDR3 is TGTGCCAGCAGTTCCGGGGTATTACGACACAATGAGCAGTTCTTC.

This clonotype was counted many times. The chain couples TRBV12-3 or TRBV12-4 to TRBJ2-4; tentatively, D is TRBD1 or TRBD2 (5 bases each). This CDR3 is built from 14 residues. Trimming removed 6 bases at V and 2 bases at J, with 11 bases between. The CDR3 DNA sequence: TGTGCCAGCAGCTCCGGGGCCCCCAAAAACATTCAGTACTTC. This encodes CASSSGAPKNIQYF.

This clonotype occurred a few times. The rearrangement uses TRBV6-1 and TRBJ1-5; no firm D call. Germline CDR1 and CDR2: MNHNS and SASEGT. V was cut by 0 bases and J by 4 bases, with 13 bases left in between. The CDR3 is 16 amino acids. CDR3 coding DNA: TGTGCCAGCAGTGAAGCGCGGAGGGTACGGAATCAGCCCCAGCATTTT. The encoded protein is CASSEARRVRNQPQHF.

In its sample, this clonotype was seen many times. The gene calls are TRBV5-1 and TRBJ2-2; 8 bases fit TRBD1. The CDR3 extends over 16 amino acids. Trimming removed 4 bases from V and 2 bases from J; junction bases left unmatched: 7. Germline lookup yields CDR1 SGHRS and CDR2 YFSETQ. The CDR3 DNA reads as TGCGCCAGCAGCCATCCTCAGGGGGCCAACACCGGGGAGCTGTTTTTT. It encodes CASSHPQGANTGELFF.

This clonotype was recorded at least ten times. The chain recombines TRBV5-5 with TRBJ1-5; weak D call: TRBD1 (6 bases). There are 15 residues in the CDR3. Germline V gene data show CDR1 as SGHKS and CDR2 as YYEKEE (reference sequence). V was clipped by 1 base and J by 7 bases, with 15 bases between them. The CDR3 sequence: CASSLQDSFGQPQHF. CDR3 DNA sequence: TGTGCCAGCAGCTTGCAGGACAGCTTCGGGCAGCCCCAGCATTTT.

In its sample, this clonotype was seen a few times. This chain links TRBV20-1 with TRBJ2-7; possible D gene TRBD2, 6 bases. CDR3 length: 14 residues. Germline loops: CDR1 DFQATT, CDR2 SNEGSKA (reference sequence). Between the trimmed V and J ends, which lost 2 bases and 4 bases, there was a span of 15 bases. CDR3 nucleotides: TGCAGTGCTAGACGGGGGATTGGCCTGTACGAGCAGTACGTC. It yields the protein CSARRGIGLYEQYV.

Only a few counts were recorded for this clonotype. CDR3 sequence (DNA): TGCGCCAGCAGCCAAGCCCGAACCCAAGTAGGGCGTGAAGCTTTCTTT. Translated: CASSQARTQVGREAFF. V usage is TRBV4-1 and J usage is TRBJ1-1; no firm D call. The CDR3 runs 16 residues. V was cut by 1 base and J by 7 bases, with 19 bases left in between. Germline lookup yields CDR1 MGHRA and CDR2 YSYEKL.

The J gene is TRBJ2-3, the V gene TRBV6-1; D possibly corresponds to TRBD1 (5 bases). The CDR3 has 15 residues. From germline, CDR1 is MNHNS and CDR2 SASEGT. V shed 3 bases and J shed 1 base, with 11 bases lying between them. CDR3 bases: TGTGCCAGCAGTGACAGGGAAAGGGGCACAGATACGCAGTATTTT. This gives the protein CASSDRERGTDTQYF.

There are a few counts of this clonotype. The V and J genes are TRBV20-1 and TRBJ2-5, with D possibly TRBD2 on 6 matching bases. CDR3 length: 13 residues. Germline loops: CDR1 DFQATT, CDR2 SNEGSKA (reference sequence). The CDR3 sequence: CSVDSGKGETQYF. Here the CDR3 DNA reads TGCAGCGTTGATAGCGGCAAAGGGGAGACCCAGTACTTC.

V gene TRBV28 combines with J gene TRBJ2-7; 10 bases fit TRBD2. The V gene's germline CDR1 is MDHEN and CDR2 SYDVKM. The CDR3 consists of 16 residues. Losses at the gene ends were 3 bases for V and 0 bases for J; bases not matched to a gene: 5. CDR3 in amino acids: CASSFLGLAASYEQYF. CDR3 sequence (DNA): TGTGCCAGCAGTTTCCTTGGACTAGCGGCCTCCTACGAGCAGTACTTC.

V usage is TRBV18 and J usage is TRBJ2-7, with 9 bases that match TRBD1. Trimming at V came to 4 bases and at J to 1 base, leaving 8 bases not matched to a gene. Germline V gene data show CDR1 as KGHSH and CDR2 as LQKENI. The CDR3 consists of 16 residues. DNA of the CDR3: TGTGCCAGCTCACTTTCCTGGGACAGGGCATCCTACGAGCAGTACGTC. This gives the protein CASSLSWDRASYEQYV.

This clonotype appeared many times. The V gene is TRBV12-3 or TRBV12-4, the J gene TRBJ2-2; D call uncertain. This CDR3 spans 14 amino acids. V lost 6 bases to trimming and J lost 1 base, with 9 bases between them. The chain's CDR3 is CASSPQRNTGELFF. The CDR3 DNA sequence: TGTGCCAGCAGCCCCCAGCGGAACACCGGGGAGCTGTTTTTT.

This clonotype was observed at least ten times. CDR3 sequence: CASNQAGLSSYEQYF. For the CDR3, the DNA is TGTGCCAGCAACCAAGCAGGGCTAAGCTCCTACGAGCAGTACTTC. The V gene is TRBV2, the J gene TRBJ2-7, with D possibly being TRBD1 (5 bases). CDR3 length: 15 amino acids. Trimming stripped 7 bases from V and 0 bases from J, with 16 bases between. Germline-derived CDR1 and CDR2 are SNHLY and FYNNEI.

To note about this clonotype: One end of the junction fails to match germline, which may point to a read error. The chain has TRBV6-1 and TRBJ2-5, with D possibly TRBD2 on 5 matching bases. Germline V gives CDR1 MNHNS, CDR2 SASEGT. CDR3 length equals 16 residues. As DNA, the CDR3 is TGTGCCAGCAGCCGACCGGGGATGGCAGCACAAGAGACCCAGAACTTC. This translates into CASSRPGMAAQETQNF.

This clonotype was seen a handful of times. The chain couples TRBV20-1 to TRBJ2-1, with D possibly TRBD1 on 6 matching bases. Germline lookup yields CDR1 DFQATT and CDR2 SNEGSKA (reference sequence). The CDR3 spans 16 residues. Trimming stripped 3 bases from V and 5 bases from J, with 20 bases between. The CDR3 bases are TGCAGTGCTAGGAAACCCGGGACATCCAAAAACAATGAGCAGTTCTTC. Amino acid sequence: CSARKPGTSKNNEQFF.

This clonotype appeared many times. The J gene is TRBJ2-2, the V gene TRBV7-2, with a weak D call TRBD1 (7 bases). The V gene's germline CDR1 is SGHTA and CDR2 FQGNSA. The CDR3 totals 15 residues. V lost 5 bases to trimming and J lost 4 bases, with 14 bases between them. The CDR3, as DNA: TGTGCCAGCAGCCAACGACAGGGAGGCACCGGGGAGCTGTTTTTT. Residues: CASSQRQGGTGELFF. Full variable domain (missing parts from reference TRBV7-2 and TRBJ2-2): GAGVSQSPSNKVTEKGKDVELRCDPISGHTALYWYRQSLGQGLEFLIYFQGNSAPDKSGLPSDRFSAERTGGSVSTLTIQRTQQEDSAVYLCASSQRQGGTGELFFGEGSRLTVL.

There are many counts of this clonotype. Here the CDR3 reads CSVEDSGSFEQYF. The CDR3 nucleotides read TGCAGCGTTGAAGATAGTGGCTCGTTCGAGCAGTACTTC. The rearrangement joins TRBV29-1 to TRBJ2-7; the D is unclear. The CDR3 is made up of 13 amino acids. The germline gives CDR1 SQVTM, CDR2 ANQGSEA. V was trimmed by 0 bases and J by 6 bases, leaving 12 bases between them.

The rearrangement links TRBV7-6 to TRBJ2-7; TRBD1 aligns across 8 bases. Germline V gene lookup returns CDR1 SGHVS and CDR2 FNYEAQ. Trimming took 1 base from V and 0 from J; bases not matched to a gene: 2. This CDR3 region has 15 residues. CDR3 nucleotides: TGTGCCAGCAGCTTAGACGACAGGGGCTCCTACGAGCAGTACTTC. It specifies CASSLDDRGSYEQYF.

The table lists this clonotype with a few counts. The chain links TRBV20-1 to TRBJ2-5; the match to TRBD2 covers 11 bases. The CDR3 consists of 14 residues. J was trimmed by 9 bases and V by 5 bases; bases with no gene match: 11. In germline, CDR1 is DFQATT, CDR2 SNEGSKA (reference sequence). The CDR3, as DNA: TGCAGTGCTGGATCGGGACTAGCGGTAGGGCCCCAGTACTTC. This encodes CSAGSGLAVGPQYF.

V gene TRBV10-3 combines with J gene TRBJ2-1; D might be TRBD2 (5 bases). This CDR3 has 13 amino acids. V shed 10 bases and J shed 6 bases, with 16 bases lying between them. In germline, CDR1 is ENHRY, CDR2 SYGVKD. DNA for the CDR3: TGTGCCAGCCAGAGAGACTACTCCAATGAGCAGTTCTTC. It specifies CASQRDYSNEQFF.

This clonotype was detected a few times. J is TRBJ2-1 and V is TRBV12-3 or TRBV12-4; TRBD2 aligns across 11 bases. With 2 bases clipped from V and 2 bases from J, the junction kept 8 bases outside the gene matches. This CDR3 is built from 18 residues. The CDR3 here is CASSLYSGGLAAYNEQFF. The CDR3 DNA reads as TGTGCCAGCAGTTTATATTCGGGGGGACTAGCGGCCTACAATGAGCAGTTCTTC.

Ten or more counts support this clonotype. The rearrangement uses TRBV29-1 and TRBJ1-5; D uncertain. This CDR3 region has 15 residues. Germline CDR1 reads SQVTM; CDR2 reads ANQGSEA. V was cut by 6 bases and J by 2 bases, with 17 bases left in between. Here the CDR3 reads CSVADGILGNQPQHF. In DNA form, the CDR3 reads TGCAGCGTGGCCGACGGGATACTGGGCAATCAGCCCCAGCATTTT. The entire variable domain, with the rest obtained from reference TRBV29-1 and TRBJ1-5, is as follows: SAVISQKPSRDICQRGTSLTIQCQVDSQVTMMFWYRQQPGQSLTLIATANQGSEATYESGFVIDKFPISRPNLTFSTLTVSNMSPEDSSIYLCSVADGILGNQPQHFGDGTRLSIL.

This clonotype has a handful of counts. This sequence joins TRBV5-1 and TRBJ2-3, with TRBD2 matching 10 bases. Trimming removed 5 bases from V and 3 bases from J; junction bases left unmatched: 6. The CDR3 extends over 15 amino acids. Looked up from germline, CDR1 is SGHRS and CDR2 is YFSETQ. Here the CDR3 DNA reads TGCGCCAGCAGGGATAGCGGGAGGACGACAGATACGCAGTATTTT. Translation gives CASRDSGRTTDTQYF.

The genes are TRBV28 and TRBJ2-6; D not certain. Germline CDR1 and CDR2: MDHEN and SYDVKM. The CDR3 consists of 18 residues. The V and J ends lost 7 bases and 0 bases respectively, with 19 bases between them. The CDR3: CASTSVNRVRSGANVLTF. In nucleotides, the CDR3 is TGTGCCAGCACCTCCGTAAACAGAGTACGCTCTGGGGCCAACGTCCTGACTTTC. The full variable domain, rest sourced from reference TRBV28 and TRBJ2-6, is DVKVTQSSRYLVKRTGEKVFLECVQDMDHENMFWYRQDPGLGLRLIYFSYDVKMKEKGDIPEGYSVSREKKERFSLILESASTNQTSMYLCASTSVNRVRSGANVLTFGAGSRLTVL.

In this sample, this clonotype turned up many times. V usage is TRBV15 and J usage is TRBJ2-1, with D uncertain. Looked up from germline, CDR1 is LNHNV and CDR2 is YYDKDF (reference sequence). The V end lost 6 bases, the J end lost 1 base, and 10 bases lay between the germline ends. The CDR3 runs 14 residues. CDR3 bases: TGTGCCACCAGTGCGGAGCTATCCTACAATGAGCAGTTCTTC. It translates to CATSAELSYNEQFF.